The 25 T cell receptor beta chains reported below all come from one sample, sequenced in a study of CD8 T cells in acute hepatitis C reinfection. Libraries were prepared by immunoSEQ multiplex PCR; TCRdb keeps only in-frame clonotypes and omits some of them. The profile covers around 34,000 clones, with roughly 89% appearing a single time and 0.5% to 0.65% taken by the ten largest. Time point in this sample: naive CD8 control sorted from an acute-time-point sample. Sequencing used naive CD8+ T cells from PBMCs. Source of these receptors: a man aged 25 to 40 with chronic hepatitis C.

The rearrangement uses TRBV21-1 and TRBJ2-7; the table gives TRBD1 as D, unverified against the DNA. TRBV21-1 is termed a pseudogene. The CDR3 is made up of 15 amino acids. The CDR3 here is CASSKDGTGSCEQYF. Written as DNA, the CDR3 is TGTGCCAGCAGCAAAGATGGCACAGGGAGCTGCGAGCAGTACTTC.

The gene calls are TRBV7-9 and TRBJ2-1; 8 bases agree with TRBD2. The germline CDR1 and CDR2 sequences are SEHNR and FQNEAQ (reference sequence). The V gene end was trimmed by 2 bases and the J gene end by 6 bases; junction bases not matched to a gene: 12. This CDR3 is built from 17 residues. Here the CDR3 reads CASSLPLGGRSPNEQFF. The CDR3 nucleotides are TGTGCCAGCAGCTTACCCCTCGGCGGGAGGTCTCCCAATGAGCAGTTCTTC.

The chain links TRBV30 to TRBJ1-6; D remains unclear. V dropped 3 bases and J dropped 1 base, with 13 bases sitting between them. Looked up from germline, CDR1 is GTSNPN and CDR2 is SVGIG (reference sequence). This CDR3 has 16 amino acids. CDR3 nucleotide sequence: TGTGCCTGGAGGCCCGCAGGCTGGTCCTATAATTCACCCCTCCACTTT. It specifies CAWRPAGWSYNSPLHF. Together with reference TRBV30 and TRBJ1-6, the CDR3 gives the full variable domain: SQTIHQWPATLVQPVGSPLSLECTVEGTSNPNLYWYRQAAGRGLQLLFYSVGIGQISSEVPQNLSASRPQDRQFILSSKKLLLSDSGFYLCAWRPAGWSYNSPLHFGNGTRLTVT.

The chain employs TRBV14 and TRBJ2-1, with TRBD2 matching over 9 bases. The germline V gene has CDR1 SGHDN and CDR2 FVKESK. The J segment lost 5 bases and the V segment lost 1 base, leaving 6 bases of the junction unmatched. CDR3 length: 16 residues. The CDR3 DNA reads TGTGCCAGCAGCCAAGCGGTTAGCGGGAGAAACAATGAGCAGTTCTTC. Translation gives CASSQAVSGRNNEQFF.

The V gene is TRBV5-6, the J gene TRBJ2-5, with D perhaps TRBD2 (5 bases). Germline V gene sequence: CDR1 SGHDT, CDR2 YYEEEE. The V gene lost 4 bases and the J gene lost 4 bases, with 11 bases spanning the gap. The CDR3 has 13 residues. CDR3 sequence: CASSAGGLETQYF. The CDR3 coding sequence is TGTGCCAGCAGCGCTGGAGGTTTAGAGACCCAGTACTTC.

The V call is TRBV4-3, the J call TRBJ2-3, with D perhaps TRBD2 (6 bases). In germline, CDR1 is LGHNA, CDR2 YSLEER. CDR3 length: 17 residues. Trimming took off 0 bases at V and 2 bases at J, with 15 bases between the two ends. The DNA of the CDR3 is TGCGCCAGCAGCCAAGAGGAGGGTGTGATGGCCACAGATACGCAGTATTTT. Translating gives CASSQEEGVMATDTQYF.

The chain carries TRBV6-5 and TRBJ1-2; 7 bases fit TRBD1. Trimming cost V 2 bases and J 3 bases; bases outside gene matches: 6. The CDR3 extends over 15 amino acids. The germline gives CDR1 MNHEY, CDR2 SVGAGI. In DNA, the CDR3 is TGTGCCAGCAGTTACGACAGGGCCAGTTACTATGGCTACACCTTC. Encoded protein: CASSYDRASYYGYTF.

The chain recombines TRBV4-1 with TRBJ2-7; D is unresolved. The CDR3 covers 16 residues. The ends were cut back, 0 bases at V and 0 bases at J, with 12 bases in the middle. Germline V gives CDR1 MGHRA, CDR2 YSYEKL. The CDR3 spells CASSQDKLPSSYEQYF. CDR3 sequence (DNA): TGCGCCAGCAGCCAAGATAAGCTCCCTAGCTCCTACGAGCAGTACTTC.

This clone has more than one count but fewer than ten. The rearrangement joins TRBV2 to TRBJ1-1, with no clear D. V dropped 7 bases and J dropped 2 bases, with 5 bases sitting between them. The germline V gene has CDR1 SNHLY and CDR2 FYNNEI. CDR3 length: 11 amino acids. CDR3 residues: CASMTNTEAFF. CDR3 nucleotides: TGTGCCAGCATGACTAACACTGAAGCTTTCTTT.

This clone was observed once. This sequence joins TRBV4-2 and TRBJ2-1; D possibly corresponds to TRBD2 (6 bases). V was pared by 0 bases and J by 8 bases, with 17 bases between. This CDR3 has 16 residues. CDR1 LGHNA and CDR2 YNFKEQ come from the germline V gene. DNA of the CDR3: TGTGCCAGCAGCCAAGAGCCGCCTAGCGTAACCCATGAGCAGTTCTTC. Translated, it gives CASSQEPPSVTHEQFF.

For this clone: An end of the junction differs from the germline gene, which may be a read error. The gene calls are TRBV6-1 and TRBJ1-5, with D unresolved. CDR1 and CDR2 from the germline V gene are MNHNS and SASEGT. The CDR3 is 15 residues long. The CDR3 DNA sequence: TGTGCCAGCAGAGAAGTGGGGTGGAGCAATCAGCCCCAGCATTTT. Translated, it gives CASREVGWSNQPQHF.

The rearrangement links TRBV19 to TRBJ2-3; 7 bases align to TRBD2. The CDR3 is made up of 15 amino acids. Germline values: CDR1 LNHDA, CDR2 SQIVND (reference sequence). V lost 7 bases and J lost 2; bases outside the gene matches: 9. The CDR3 coding sequence is TGTGCCAGTAAGTGGGCGGGGGAACCCACAGATACGCAGTATTTT. Translating gives CASKWAGEPTDTQYF.

This chain joins TRBV19 and TRBJ1-1; D uncertain. V lost 1 base and J 2 bases, leaving 8 bases between the germline ends. This CDR3 spans 14 amino acids. Germline V gene lookup returns CDR1 LNHDA and CDR2 SQIVND (reference sequence). The CDR3 here is CASSIVAKNTEAFF. DNA for the CDR3: TGTGCCAGTAGTATAGTGGCCAAAAACACTGAAGCTTTCTTT.

This clone was recorded only once. J is TRBJ1-1 and V is TRBV27, with D hard to call. The V gene lost 2 bases and the J gene lost 2 bases, with 12 bases spanning the gap. Per germline, CDR1 MNHEY and CDR2 SMNVEV (reference sequence). The CDR3 runs 15 residues. The CDR3 DNA reads as TGTGCCAGCAGTTTACCCCCCCAGGTAAACACTGAAGCTTTCTTT. The encoded protein is CASSLPPQVNTEAFF.

This chain joins TRBV7-9 and TRBJ2-3; D uncertain. V was pared by 6 bases and J by 6 bases, with 10 bases between. The V gene's germline CDR1 is SEHNR and CDR2 FQNEAQ (reference sequence). This CDR3 comprises 12 residues. The DNA of the CDR3 is TGTGCCAGCAGTTCTTTATTGGATACGCAGTATTTT. Translated, it gives CASSSLLDTQYF.

The rearrangement joins TRBV5-1 to TRBJ2-7, with D unclear. The CDR3 contains 12 residues. V was trimmed by 1 base and J by 3 bases, leaving 5 bases between them. Germline values: CDR1 SGHRS, CDR2 YFSETQ. CDR3 residues: CASSLNGYEQYF. The CDR3 DNA reads as TGCGCCAGCAGCTTGAACGGCTACGAGCAGTACTTC.

The chain carries TRBV27 and TRBJ1-1; D may be TRBD1 (5 bases). The length of the CDR3 is 12 residues. Deletions cut 2 bases from V and 11 bases from J, with 12 bases between. CDR1 is MNHEY and CDR2 is SMNVEV in the germline V gene (reference sequence). Written as DNA, the CDR3 is TGTGCCAGCAGTTTAGCCGGGGCGGAGGCTTTCTTT. Its protein product is CASSLAGAEAFF.

This chain joins TRBV7-9 and TRBJ2-2, with no clear D. Trimming removed 3 bases from V and 3 bases from J, with 5 bases in between. CDR3 length: 13 amino acids. CDR1 SEHNR and CDR2 FQNEAQ come from the germline V gene (reference sequence). The CDR3 protein is CASSFYDTGELFF. The CDR3 DNA is TGTGCCAGCAGCTTTTATGACACCGGGGAGCTGTTTTTT. Supplemented by reference TRBV7-9 and TRBJ2-2, the full variable domain reads DTGVSQNPRHKITKRGQNVTFRCDPISEHNRLYWYRQTLGQGPEFLTYFQNEAQLEKSRLLSDRFSAERPKGSFSTLEIQRTEQGDSAMYLCASSFYDTGELFFGEGSRLTVL.

This chain connects TRBV7-9 to TRBJ1-1; possible D gene TRBD1, 5 bases. V was shortened by 3 bases and J by 5 bases, with 22 bases between the two germline ends. The CDR3 has 17 residues. Germline-derived CDR1 and CDR2 are SEHNR and FQNEAQ (reference sequence). CDR3 coding DNA: TGTGCCAGCAGCTTGGAGGCAGGGCTGCTTAAGTTAACTGAAGCTTTCTTT. Translation gives CASSLEAGLLKLTEAFF.

This rearrangement joins TRBV4-1 to TRBJ1-3; weak D call: TRBD1 (5 bases). The CDR3 runs 15 residues. V was pared by 0 bases and J by 3 bases, with 9 bases between. The germline CDR1 and CDR2 sequences are MGHRA and YSYEKL. The CDR3 loop reads CASSQEGAGGNTIYF. In DNA, the CDR3 is TGCGCCAGCAGCCAAGAAGGGGCAGGTGGAAACACCATATATTTT.

This clone was seen a single time. CDR3 DNA sequence: TGCGCCAGCAGCCAAGCTACATTCGGTCTGGGGAACACTGAAGCTTTCTTT. This gives the protein CASSQATFGLGNTEAFF. V usage is TRBV4-3 and J usage is TRBJ1-1, with D uncertain. There are 17 residues in the CDR3. V was trimmed by 1 base and J by 1 base, leaving 16 bases between them. The germline V gene has CDR1 LGHNA and CDR2 YSLEER.

A word on this clone: One end of the junction fails to match germline, which may point to a read error. The chain recombines TRBV7-9 with TRBJ1-2; D remains ambiguous. The CDR3 contains 14 residues. In germline, CDR1 is SEHNR, CDR2 FQNEAQ (reference sequence). CDR3 in amino acids: CASSSGLRAGPIAF. Written as DNA, the CDR3 is TGTGCCAGCAGCTCCGGGTTGAGGGCAGGACCTATCGCCTTC.

The V call is TRBV7-3, the J call TRBJ2-1; the D call may be TRBD1 or TRBD2 (5 bases each). CDR3 length: 13 residues. Germline-derived CDR1 and CDR2 are SGHTA and FQGTGA. V shed 5 bases and J shed 9 bases, with 14 bases lying between them. CDR3 coding DNA: TGTGCCAGCAGCGCCATGCGTGGGGGTGAGCAGTTCTTC. This gives the protein CASSAMRGGEQFF.

The chain links TRBV4-2 to TRBJ2-7; tentatively, D is TRBD2 (6 bases). There are 15 residues in the CDR3. V shed 4 bases and J shed 5 bases, with 18 bases lying between them. CDR1 is LGHNA, CDR2 YNFKEQ, per germline. The CDR3 DNA reads TGTGCCAGCAGCCCTTTGCGGGGACTTTGGGACGAGCAGTACTTC. Residues: CASSPLRGLWDEQYF.

The rearrangement links TRBV27 to TRBJ1-2; unclear D gene. The CDR3 consists of 16 residues. Trimming left V 2 bases short and J 0 bases short, with 13 bases between. Germline assignment: CDR1 MNHEY and CDR2 SMNVEV (reference sequence). The CDR3 DNA is TGTGCCAGCAGTTTAGGCTTATCGGGAGCTAACTATGGCTACACCTTC. This sequence encodes CASSLGLSGANYGYTF.